This T cell receptor beta chain stems from a study of T cell changes during pregnancy in multiple sclerosis. The V end lost 3 bases, the J end lost 7 bases, and 16 bases lay between the germline ends. Germline assignment: CDR1 SGHTA and CDR2 FQGTGA. This CDR3 spans 15 amino acids. Sequenced by immunoSEQ multiplex PCR; TCRdb stores in-frame clones only, minus some. The sample comprises roughly 100,000 clones, almost 95% of which are singletons, and 0.8% to 1% rests with the top ten. The chain joins TRBV7-3 to TRBJ2-4, with D possibly being TRBD1 (6 bases). The source of this sequence is a female donor with multiple sclerosis, enrolled in a pregnancy study. The sequenced sample was peripheral blood, obtained after pregnancy. CDR3 sequence: CASSLAGALGNIQYF. Written as DNA, the CDR3 is TGTGCCAGCAGCTTGGCAGGGGCACTGGGGAACATTCAGTACTTC. Based on the CDR3 plus reference TRBV7-3 and TRBJ2-4, the full variable domain is GAGVSQTPSNKVTEKGKYVELRCDPISGHTALYWYRQSLGQGPEFLIYFQGTGAADDSGLPNDRFFAVRPEGSVSTLKIQRTERGDSAVYLCASSLAGALGNIQYFGAGTRLSVL.